Sequencing of this T cell receptor (beta chain) was carried out in a study of glioma-infiltrating T cells after dendritic cell vaccination. This CDR3 is 15 amino acids long. V lost 0 bases to trimming and J lost 2 bases, with 8 bases between them. Germline V gives CDR1 LNHNV, CDR2 YYDKDF (reference sequence). Comments on this clone: What it binds is unknown.

Study-level results: Patients with more pretreatment TILs had longer time to progression and survival.

The protocol was immunoSEQ multiplex PCR, while the TCRdb copy is restricted to in-frame clones and leaves out a portion. The sample carries approximately 62,000 clones, 86% recorded once. As for time point: after dendritic cell vaccination, including at tumor progression/relapse. This TCR derives from a human donor with glioblastoma. Material: blood, obtained after dendritic cell vaccination. This chain uses TRBV15 with TRBJ1-5; D call uncertain. The CDR3 region is CATSRDGQGNQPQHF. In DNA form, the CDR3 reads TGTGCCACCAGCAGAGATGGCCAGGGCAATCAGCCCCAGCATTTT.